These 10 T cell receptor beta chains share one sample of origin, sequenced in a study of blood T cells in healthy people across ages (dated by TCRdb to between 2015 and 2016). Library method: 5' RACE. Data came from an Illumina HiSeq 2500. A second PCR of roughly 7 to 11 cycles was performed with a sample-barcoded 5' primer and a J-beta primer mix. TCRdb trimmed the raw reads at Q25, called clones with MiXCR and kept productive beta chains. Every CDR3 protein is listed once, alongside the most common genes and DNA of its rows. The sample contains about 1.6 million distinct CDR3 sequences, roughly a third of them found a single time. Around 11% of the sample is in the top ten clones. The sequenced sample was blood. These receptors were taken from a woman in her 30s in good health.

The V gene is TRBV6-5, the J gene TRBJ2-2, with a weak D call TRBD1 (7 bases). The V and J ends lost 5 bases and 8 bases respectively, with 18 bases between them. Germline V gives CDR1 MNHEY, CDR2 SVGAGI. This CDR3 spans 15 amino acids. The CDR3: CASSPQGGVAGELFF. The DNA of the CDR3 is TGTGCCAGCAGTCCCCAGGGGGGAGTTGCAGGGGAGCTGTTTTTT.

This clonotype has more than one count but fewer than ten. The rearrangement joins TRBV28 to TRBJ2-3; D perhaps matches TRBD2 (5 bases). CDR3 size: 17 residues. Trimming took 1 base from V and 2 from J, leaving 16 bases between them. Germline assignment: CDR1 MDHEN and CDR2 SYDVKM. The CDR3 bases are TGTGCCAGCAGTTTATTCCTCTACGAGACTAACACAGATACGCAGTATTTT. Amino acids: CASSLFLYETNTDTQYF.

The chain joins TRBV6-6 to TRBJ2-5, with 9 bases aligning to TRBD1. The V segment lost 5 bases and the J segment 12 bases; nucleotides outside the gene matches: 22. The CDR3 consists of 17 residues. In germline, CDR1 is MNHNY, CDR2 SVGAGI (reference sequence). CDR3 coding DNA: TGTGCCAGCAGTCCAGGGGGTACCGGGACAGGGAGGATCGCCGAGTACTTC. Translated, it gives CASSPGGTGTGRIAEYF.

This clonotype was seen more than once but under ten times. Germline is not matched at one junction end, which may reflect a read error. The J gene is TRBJ2-6, the V gene TRBV10-3, with 8 bases identical to TRBD1. Germline CDR1 ENHRY, CDR2 SYGVKD. The CDR3 runs 16 residues. This chain's CDR3 is CAISETGGSGANVRTF. DNA of the CDR3: TGTGCCATCAGTGAGACAGGGGGTTCTGGGGCCAACGTCCGGACTTTC.

This clonotype was observed many times. The chain is built from TRBV7-2 and TRBJ2-1; TRBD1 is a possible D gene (5 bases). CDR1 is SGHTA and CDR2 is FQGNSA in the germline V gene. Trimming left V 3 bases short and J 5 bases short, with 8 bases between. CDR3 size: 13 residues. CDR3 nucleotides: TGTGCCAGCAGCTTTCGACAGAACAATGAGCAGTTCTTC. This gives the protein CASSFRQNNEQFF.

In regard to this clonotype: A single base separates this from a much larger clone, so it may be a read error. The CDR3 coding sequence is TGTGCCAGCAGCCCGACTAGCAGGGACGAGCAGTACTTC. This gives the protein CASSPTSRDEQYF. This chain joins TRBV7-9 and TRBJ2-5; 7 bases are a match to TRBD2. The DNA end is a closer match to TRBJ2-7, so the J assignment may be wrong. The V gene's germline CDR1 is SEHNR and CDR2 FQNEAQ (reference sequence). CDR3 size: 13 residues.

This chain connects TRBV20-1 to TRBJ2-5, with 9 bases lining up with TRBD1. The germline V gene encodes CDR1 DFQATT and CDR2 SNEGSKA (reference sequence). With V trimmed by 6 bases and J by 5 bases, 13 bases remained unmatched. The length of the CDR3 is 15 residues. CDR3 bases: TGCAGTGCGGACGGGGGGACAGGGAGGATGGAGACCCAGTACTTC. It yields the protein CSADGGTGRMETQYF.

This clonotype was seen only a few times. This chain joins TRBV7-9 and TRBJ2-5; D might be TRBD2 (5 bases). Trimming took 4 bases from V and 2 from J, leaving 11 bases between them. The CDR3 contains 14 residues. Germline V gene sequence: CDR1 SEHNR, CDR2 FQNEAQ (reference sequence). CDR3 DNA: TGTGCCAGCAGCTCCGGTGCGGGTCAAGAGACCCAGTACTTC. It encodes CASSSGAGQETQYF. Drawing the rest from reference TRBV7-9 and TRBJ2-5, the complete variable domain is DTGVSQNPRHKITKRGQNVTFRCDPISEHNRLYWYRQTLGQGPEFLTYFQNEAQLEKSRLLSDRFSAERPKGSFSTLEIQRTEQGDSAMYLCASSSGAGQETQYFGPGTRLLVL.

With regard to this clonotype: No conserved phenylalanine or tryptophan ends this CDR3, so it is likely a read error. V usage is TRBV6-4 and J usage is TRBJ2-1; a weak D match, TRBD1 (5 bases). This CDR3 is built from 14 residues. Germline loops: CDR1 MRHNA, CDR2 SNTAGT. CDR3 residues: CASSGDSSYNGQFY. In DNA form, the CDR3 reads TGTGCCAGCAGTGGCGACAGCTCCTACAATGGGCAGTTCTAC.

J is TRBJ2-2 and V is TRBV12-3 or TRBV12-4; 7 bases line up with TRBD2. Trimming at V came to 7 bases and at J to 0 bases, leaving 2 bases not matched to a gene. The CDR3 has 14 residues. The CDR3 nucleotides are TGTGCCAGCAAACTAGCGACGAACACCGGGGAGCTGTTTTTT. It encodes CASKLATNTGELFF.